Presented here are 2 T cell receptor beta chains from one specimen sequenced in a study of cytomegalovirus exposure and HLA in healthy donors. Assay: immunoSEQ multiplex PCR; the TCRdb copy retains only in-frame clones and omits some. The table has some 130,000 clones, 84% seen once; the top ten hold under 1.5%. Source material: PBMCs. All receptors come from a young woman in good health and CMV-seronegative.

Concerning this clone: Other DNA sequences in the same sample also yield this CDR3. This chain uses TRBV28 with TRBJ1-2; 7 nucleotides align to TRBD1. Trimming cost V 5 bases and J 1 base; bases outside gene matches: 1. The CDR3 is made up of 13 amino acids. Germline CDR1 MDHEN, CDR2 SYDVKM. The CDR3 coding sequence is TGTGCCAGCAGTAGGGACAGTAACTATGGCTACACCTTC. Translation: CASSRDSNYGYTF.

This sequence joins TRBV5-1 and TRBJ2-7; D may be TRBD2 (5 bases). Germline CDR1 reads SGHRS; CDR2 reads YFSETQ. The CDR3 runs to 15 residues. V shed 1 base and J shed 7 bases, with 18 bases lying between them. Here the CDR3 DNA reads TGCGCCAGCAGCTTGTACGGGGATTTTAATTATGAGCAGTACTTC. This encodes CASSLYGDFNYEQYF.